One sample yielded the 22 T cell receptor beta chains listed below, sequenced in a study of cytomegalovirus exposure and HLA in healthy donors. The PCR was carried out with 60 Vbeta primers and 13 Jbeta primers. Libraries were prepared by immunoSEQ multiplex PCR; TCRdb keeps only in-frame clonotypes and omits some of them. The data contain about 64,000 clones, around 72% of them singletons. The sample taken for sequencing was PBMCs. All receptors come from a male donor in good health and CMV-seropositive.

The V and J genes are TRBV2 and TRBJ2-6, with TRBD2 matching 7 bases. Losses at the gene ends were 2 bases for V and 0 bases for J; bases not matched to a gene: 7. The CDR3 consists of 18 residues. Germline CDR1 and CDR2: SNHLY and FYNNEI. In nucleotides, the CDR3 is TGTGCCAGCAGTGAATCTGCTAGCGGTCGCTCTGGGGCCAACGTCCTGACTTTC. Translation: CASSESASGRSGANVLTF.

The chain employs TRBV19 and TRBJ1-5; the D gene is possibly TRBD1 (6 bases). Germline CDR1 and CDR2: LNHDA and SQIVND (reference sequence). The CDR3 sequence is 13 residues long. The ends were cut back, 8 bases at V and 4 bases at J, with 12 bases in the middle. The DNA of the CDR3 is TGTGCCAGTTCAGGACAGCATAATCAGCCCCAGCATTTT. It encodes CASSGQHNQPQHF.

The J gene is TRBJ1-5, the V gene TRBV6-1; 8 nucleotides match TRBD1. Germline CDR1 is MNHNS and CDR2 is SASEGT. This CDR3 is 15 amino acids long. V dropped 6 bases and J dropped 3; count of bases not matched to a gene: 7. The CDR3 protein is CASRKTGANNQPQHF. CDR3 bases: TGTGCCAGCAGGAAGACAGGGGCTAACAATCAGCCCCAGCATTTT.

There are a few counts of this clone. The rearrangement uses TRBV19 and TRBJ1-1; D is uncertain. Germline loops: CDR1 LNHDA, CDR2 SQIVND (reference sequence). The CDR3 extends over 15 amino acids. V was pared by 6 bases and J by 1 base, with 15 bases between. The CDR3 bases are TGTGCCAGTAGGCGGGAAGGCAGGAGGAACACTGAAGCTTTCTTT. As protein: CASRREGRRNTEAFF. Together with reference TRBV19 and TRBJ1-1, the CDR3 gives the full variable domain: DGGITQSPKYLFRKEGQNVTLSCEQNLNHDAMYWYRQDPGQGLRLIYYSQIVNDFQKGDIAEGYSVSREKKESFPLTVTSAQKNPTAFYLCASRREGRRNTEAFFGQGTRLTVV.

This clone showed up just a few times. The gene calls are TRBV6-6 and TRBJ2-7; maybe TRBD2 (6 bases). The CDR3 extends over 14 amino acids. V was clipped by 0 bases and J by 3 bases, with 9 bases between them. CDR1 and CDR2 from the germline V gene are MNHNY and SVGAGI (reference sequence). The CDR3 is CASSYSRGSYEQYF. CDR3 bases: TGTGCCAGCAGTTACTCTCGGGGGAGCTACGAGCAGTACTTC.

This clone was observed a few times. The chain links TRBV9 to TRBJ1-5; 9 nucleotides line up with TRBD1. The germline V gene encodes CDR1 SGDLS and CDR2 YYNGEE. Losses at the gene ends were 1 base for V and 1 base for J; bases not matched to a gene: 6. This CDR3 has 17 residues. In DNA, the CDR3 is TGTGCCAGCAGCGTACATACAGGGGGCAGGAGCAATCAGCCCCAGCATTTT. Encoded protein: CASSVHTGGRSNQPQHF. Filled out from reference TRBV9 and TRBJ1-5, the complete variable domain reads DSGVTQTPKHLITATGQRVTLRCSPRSGDLSVYWYQQSLDQGLQFLIQYYNGEERAKGNILERFSAQQFPDLHSELNLSSLELGDSALYFCASSVHTGGRSNQPQHFGDGTRLSIL.

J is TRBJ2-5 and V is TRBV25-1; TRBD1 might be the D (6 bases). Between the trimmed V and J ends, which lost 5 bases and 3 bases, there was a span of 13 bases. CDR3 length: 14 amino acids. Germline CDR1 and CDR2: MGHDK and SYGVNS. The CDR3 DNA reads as TGTGCCAGCAGTTTAAAGGACAGAGAAGAGACCCAGTACTTC. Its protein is CASSLKDREETQYF. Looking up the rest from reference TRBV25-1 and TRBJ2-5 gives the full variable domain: EADIYQTPRYLVIGTGKKITLECSQTMGHDKMYWYQQDPGMELHLIHYSYGVNSTEKGDLSSESTVSRIRTEHFPLTLESARPSHTSQYLCASSLKDREETQYFGPGTRLLVL.

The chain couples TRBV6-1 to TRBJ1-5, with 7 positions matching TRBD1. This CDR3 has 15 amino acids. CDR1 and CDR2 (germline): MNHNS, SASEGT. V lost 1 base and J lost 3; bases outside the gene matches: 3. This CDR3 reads CASSEGTGYNQPQHF. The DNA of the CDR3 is TGTGCCAGCAGTGAAGGGACAGGCTACAATCAGCCCCAGCATTTT.

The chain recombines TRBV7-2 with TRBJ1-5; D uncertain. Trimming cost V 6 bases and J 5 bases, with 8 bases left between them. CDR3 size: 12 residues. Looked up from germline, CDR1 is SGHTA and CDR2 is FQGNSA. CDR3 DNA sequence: TGTGCCAGCAGTGGGCAATATCAGCCCCAGCATTTT. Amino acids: CASSGQYQPQHF.

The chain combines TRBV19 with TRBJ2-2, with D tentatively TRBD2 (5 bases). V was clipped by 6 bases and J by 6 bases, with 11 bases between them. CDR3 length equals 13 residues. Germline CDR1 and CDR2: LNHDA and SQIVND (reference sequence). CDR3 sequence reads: CASSRSGSGELFF. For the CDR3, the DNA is TGTGCCAGTAGCCGCTCGGGATCCGGGGAGCTGTTTTTT.

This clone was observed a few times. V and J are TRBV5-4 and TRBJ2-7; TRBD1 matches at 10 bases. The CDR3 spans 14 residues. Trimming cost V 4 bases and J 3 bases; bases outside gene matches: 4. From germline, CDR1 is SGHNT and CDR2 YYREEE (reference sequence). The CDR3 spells CASSGTGASYEQYF. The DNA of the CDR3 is TGTGCCAGCAGCGGGACAGGGGCAAGCTACGAGCAGTACTTC.

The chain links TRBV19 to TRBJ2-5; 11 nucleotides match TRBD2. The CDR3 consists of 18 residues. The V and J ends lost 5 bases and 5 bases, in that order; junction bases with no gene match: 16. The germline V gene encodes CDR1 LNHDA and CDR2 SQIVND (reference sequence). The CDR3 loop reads CASSQSTSGIPKSETQYF. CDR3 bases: TGTGCCAGTAGTCAATCGACTAGCGGGATCCCAAAATCGGAGACCCAGTACTTC.

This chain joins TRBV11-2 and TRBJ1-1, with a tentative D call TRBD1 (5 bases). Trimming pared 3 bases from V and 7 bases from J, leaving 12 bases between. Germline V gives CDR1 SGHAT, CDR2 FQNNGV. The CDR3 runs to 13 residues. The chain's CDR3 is CASSFPGQVEAFF. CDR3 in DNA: TGTGCCAGCAGCTTCCCTGGACAAGTTGAAGCTTTCTTT.

The CDR3 is CSVGSAGYYGYTF. CDR3 sequence (DNA): TGCAGCGTTGGGTCGGCAGGGTACTATGGCTACACCTTC. The V and J genes are TRBV29-1 and TRBJ1-2; tentative D call: TRBD1 (5 bases). The CDR3 sequence is 13 residues long. Trimming took off 4 bases at V and 3 bases at J, with 12 bases between the two ends. Per the germline V gene, CDR1 is SQVTM and CDR2 is ANQGSEA.

The CDR3, as DNA: TGTGCCAGCAGTCTCAAAGGGGGCAGGGGGCGGCTCTATGGCTACACCTTC. It encodes CASSLKGGRGRLYGYTF. The chain carries TRBV27 and TRBJ1-2, with 8 positions matching TRBD1. Germline-derived CDR1 and CDR2 are MNHEY and SMNVEV (reference sequence). V was pared by 5 bases and J by 4 bases, with 15 bases of the junction left unmatched. The CDR3 spans 17 residues.

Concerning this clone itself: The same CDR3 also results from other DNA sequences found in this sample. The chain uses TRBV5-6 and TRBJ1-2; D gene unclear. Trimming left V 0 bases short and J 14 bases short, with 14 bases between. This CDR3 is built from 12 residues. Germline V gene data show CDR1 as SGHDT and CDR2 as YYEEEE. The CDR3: CASSLGTVRRTF. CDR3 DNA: TGTGCCAGCAGCTTGGGCACGGTGAGGAGGACCTTC. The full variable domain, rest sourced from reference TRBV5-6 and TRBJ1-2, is DAGVTQSPTHLIKTRGQQVTLRCSPKSGHDTVSWYQQALGQGPQFIFQYYEEEERQRGNFPDRFSGHQFPNYSSELNVNALLLGDSALYLCASSLGTVRRTFGSGTRLTVV.

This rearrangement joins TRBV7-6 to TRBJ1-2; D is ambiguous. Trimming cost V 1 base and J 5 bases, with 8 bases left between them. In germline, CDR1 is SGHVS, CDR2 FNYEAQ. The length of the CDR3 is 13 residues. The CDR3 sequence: CASSLESGYGYTF. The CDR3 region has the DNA TGTGCCAGCAGCTTAGAGTCGGGGTATGGCTACACCTTC.

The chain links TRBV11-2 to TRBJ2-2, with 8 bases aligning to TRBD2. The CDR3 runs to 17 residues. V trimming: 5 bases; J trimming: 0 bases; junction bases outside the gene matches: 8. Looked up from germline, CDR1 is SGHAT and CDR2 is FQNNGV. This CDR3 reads CASSLPGGATNTGELFF. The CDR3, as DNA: TGTGCCAGCAGCCTCCCGGGAGGGGCAACGAACACCGGGGAGCTGTTTTTT.

In DNA, the CDR3 is TGTGCCAGCACCACGACAGATAACACTGAAGCTTTCTTT. As protein: CASTTTDNTEAFF. J is TRBJ1-1 and V is TRBV6-5, with D perhaps matching TRBD1 (5 bases). Per germline, CDR1 MNHEY and CDR2 SVGAGI. The CDR3 is 13 amino acids. V gave up 7 bases and J gave up 2 bases, with 11 bases separating them.

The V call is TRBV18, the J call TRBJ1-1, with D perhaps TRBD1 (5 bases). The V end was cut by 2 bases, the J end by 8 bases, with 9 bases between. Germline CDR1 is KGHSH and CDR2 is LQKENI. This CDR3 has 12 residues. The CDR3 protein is CASSPTGVEAFF. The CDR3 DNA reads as TGTGCCAGCTCACCAACAGGTGTAGAAGCTTTCTTT. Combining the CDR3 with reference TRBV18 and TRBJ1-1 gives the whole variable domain NAGVMQNPRHLVRRRGQEARLRCSPMKGHSHVYWYRQLPEEGLKFMVYLQKENIIDESGMPKERFSAEFPKEGPSILRIQQVVRGDSAAYFCASSPTGVEAFFGQGTRLTVV.

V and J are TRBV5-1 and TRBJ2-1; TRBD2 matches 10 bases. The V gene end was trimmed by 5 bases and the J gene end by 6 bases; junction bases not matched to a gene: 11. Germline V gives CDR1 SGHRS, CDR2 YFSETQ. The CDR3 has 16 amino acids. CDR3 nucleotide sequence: TGCGCCAGCAGTTCCCTTCTAGCGGGAGAGGGCAATGAGCAGTTCTTC. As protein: CASSSLLAGEGNEQFF.

The CDR3 is CASSLQDNYEQYF. In nucleotides, the CDR3 is TGCGCCAGCAGCTTACAGGACAACTACGAGCAGTACTTC. The chain employs TRBV5-1 and TRBJ2-7; TRBD1 is a possible D gene (5 bases). Germline assignment: CDR1 SGHRS and CDR2 YFSETQ. The CDR3 spans 13 residues. Deletions cut 2 bases from V and 3 bases from J, with 9 bases between.